This T cell receptor (beta chain) derives from a study of cytomegalovirus exposure and HLA in healthy donors. Study observations and caveats: Reported performance of the classifier showed diagnosis of cytomegalovirus status with high specificity and sensitivity. The authors enumerated around 150 TCR beta chains as linked to cytomegalovirus.

With respect to this clone: Its target is unknown.

The CDR3 spans 18 residues. The germline V gene encodes CDR1 SGDLS and CDR2 YYNGEE. Trimming left V 3 bases short and J 0 bases short, with 19 bases between. Measured with immunoSEQ multiplex PCR; TCRdb has only the in-frame clones, and not every one. The sample consists of roughly 150,000 clones, 84% of them appearing once. Sequences were obtained from PBMCs. This clonotype was obtained from a man aged 25 to 40 in good health and CMV-seropositive. This sequence joins TRBV9 and TRBJ2-1; D is possibly TRBD1 (6 bases). In nucleotides, the CDR3 is TGTGCCAGCAGCGACAGGGAAGGGATCACACACTCCTACAATGAGCAGTTCTTC. It yields the protein CASSDREGITHSYNEQFF.